This T cell receptor beta chain was retrieved from a study of shared clonotypes between healthy human individuals. The CDR3 has 14 amino acids. V was shortened by 5 bases and J by 2 bases, with 11 bases between the two germline ends. Germline V gene data show CDR1 as SGHVS and CDR2 as FQNEAQ. This clone was picked up one time. Samples underwent the assay at deep level. Method: immunoSEQ multiplex PCR; TCRdb's copy keeps in-frame clones and lacks some. The table shows approximately 500,000 clones, with almost 97% occurring only once. This TCR derives from a woman younger than 45 in good health. Sequenced sample: naive CD4+ T cells sorted from blood. Described subset: CD45RA+ positively selected. This chain joins TRBV7-8 and TRBJ2-3; D remains unclear. CDR3 sequence reads: CASSLATYTDTQYF. CDR3 DNA sequence: TGTGCCAGCAGCCTCGCAACGTACACAGATACGCAGTATTTT. The full variable domain, in which reference TRBV7-8 and TRBJ2-3 provide the parts outside the CDR3, is GAGVSQSPRYKVAKRGQDVALRCDPISGHVSLFWYQQALGQGPEFLTYFQNEAQLDKSGLPSDRFFAERPEGSVSTLKIQRTQQEDSAVYLCASSLATYTDTQYFGPGTRLTVL.